The 29 T cell receptor beta chains given below trace back to one sample, sequenced in a study of blood T cell repertoires in COVID-19. Some clones are missing from TCRdb's copy, which holds only in-frame ones; the method was immunoSEQ multiplex PCR. Of over 150,000 clones in the sample, roughly nine tenths were seen once. The source material was PBMCs or T cells enriched from blood (not recorded which). All receptors come from a woman aged 45-65 years who had recovered from COVID-19.

The chain recombines TRBV4-2 with TRBJ2-1; perhaps TRBD1 as D (6 bases). The CDR3 totals 15 residues. Germline lookup yields CDR1 LGHNA and CDR2 YNFKEQ. V lost 0 bases and J 7 bases, leaving 13 bases between the germline ends. The CDR3 is CASSQDTGQMNEQFF. The CDR3 nucleotides are TGTGCCAGCAGCCAAGACACCGGACAGATGAATGAGCAGTTCTTC.

This sequence joins TRBV28 and TRBJ1-5, with 7 bases aligning to TRBD1. Looked up from germline, CDR1 is MDHEN and CDR2 is SYDVKM. The CDR3 runs to 16 residues. The J segment lost 2 bases and the V segment lost 2 bases, leaving 6 bases of the junction unmatched. The CDR3 region has the DNA TGTGCCAGCAGTTTAAACCAGGGGGTGGGCAATCAGCCCCAGCATTTT. It translates to CASSLNQGVGNQPQHF.

A remark on this clone: Other DNA sequences in the same sample also yield this CDR3. The V gene is TRBV5-1, the J gene TRBJ1-4, with a possible D match to TRBD1 (6 bases). CDR3 size: 14 residues. In germline, CDR1 is SGHRS, CDR2 YFSETQ. V lost 2 bases, J lost 2 bases, and 7 bases lay in between. The CDR3 loop reads CASSLQGTNEKLFF. CDR3 DNA: TGCGCCAGCAGCTTACAGGGCACTAATGAAAAACTGTTTTTT.

Regarding this clone: At one end, the junction sequence differs from germline, possibly due to a read error. This chain uses TRBV7-7 with TRBJ2-3, with D uncertain. CDR3 length equals 15 residues. The germline V gene encodes CDR1 SSHAT and CDR2 FNYEAQ (reference sequence). CDR3: CASSLAGGSTDTQYF. The CDR3 DNA reads as TGTGCTAGCAGCTTAGCTGGCGGTAGCACAGATACGCAGTATTTT.

The chain recombines TRBV6-1 with TRBJ1-5, with a tentative D call TRBD1 (5 bases). CDR3 length equals 14 residues. CDR1 is MNHNS, CDR2 SASEGT, per germline. V dropped 0 bases and J dropped 2 bases, with 5 bases sitting between them. The CDR3 spells CASSEAGRNQPQHF. For the CDR3, the DNA is TGTGCCAGCAGTGAAGCGGGGCGCAATCAGCCCCAGCATTTT.

The genes are TRBV10-3 and TRBJ2-5, with a tentative D call TRBD2 (7 bases). The V gene's germline CDR1 is ENHRY and CDR2 SYGVKD. This CDR3 comprises 13 residues. V was pared by 4 bases and J by 4 bases, with 10 bases between. The DNA of the CDR3 is TGTGCCATCAGTGTTAGGGGGGGAGAGACCCAGTACTTC. Amino acids: CAISVRGGETQYF.

V is TRBV4-3 and J is TRBJ1-6; D is undetermined. Per germline, CDR1 LGHNA and CDR2 YSLEER. Deletions cut 0 bases from V and 6 bases from J, with 9 bases between. The CDR3 length is 15 residues. The CDR3 bases are TGCGCCAGCAGCCAAGAGGCGGAGCGTAATTCACCCCTCCACTTT. This sequence encodes CASSQEAERNSPLHF.

The gene calls are TRBV30 and TRBJ1-5; weak D call: TRBD1 (6 bases). The CDR3 sequence is 16 residues long. Germline lookup yields CDR1 GTSNPN and CDR2 SVGIG (reference sequence). V was cut by 1 base and J by 4 bases, with 17 bases left in between. The CDR3: CAWSERRGGLNQPQHF. For the CDR3, the DNA is TGTGCCTGGAGTGAACGCAGGGGAGGGTTAAATCAGCCCCAGCATTTT.

The chain uses TRBV3-1 (or the pseudogene TRBV3-2) and TRBJ2-7; the match to TRBD2 covers 13 bases. V shed 4 bases and J 2 bases; nucleotides not matched to a gene: 2. CDR3 size: 15 residues. Germline V gene sequence: CDR1 LGHDT, CDR2 YNNKEL (reference sequence). The CDR3 reads CASSRGTSGTYEQYF. CDR3 DNA sequence: TGTGCCAGCAGCCGAGGGACTAGCGGGACCTACGAGCAGTACTTC.

The chain links TRBV27 to TRBJ2-1, with TRBD2 matching over 11 bases. The CDR3 sequence is 15 residues long. J lost 9 bases, V lost 8 bases, and 12 bases had no gene match. Germline V gene sequence: CDR1 MNHEY, CDR2 SMNVEV (reference sequence). The CDR3 region is CASYPLAGVEGEQFF. The CDR3 DNA is TGTGCCAGCTACCCACTAGCGGGAGTCGAGGGTGAGCAGTTCTTC.

The chain is built from TRBV5-1 and TRBJ2-1, with 7 nucleotides matching TRBD2. J lost 0 bases, V lost 3 bases, and 3 bases had no gene match. This CDR3 comprises 15 residues. Germline CDR1 is SGHRS and CDR2 is YFSETQ. CDR3 amino acids: CASSSSGGSYNEQFF. As DNA, the CDR3 is TGCGCCAGCAGCTCTAGCGGAGGCTCCTACAATGAGCAGTTCTTC.

This clone was picked up a small number of times. The rearrangement uses TRBV18 and TRBJ2-7; tentative D call: TRBD1 (6 bases). The germline V and J ends were trimmed by 5 bases and 3 bases, with 8 bases remaining between them. This CDR3 is built from 12 residues. The germline V gene has CDR1 KGHSH and CDR2 LQKENI. CDR3 sequence (DNA): TGTGCCAGCTCAACGGACAGCTACGAGCAGTACTTC. It codes for CASSTDSYEQYF.

The CDR3 DNA follows: TGTGCCAGCATCTCGGCAGGGGGCAACTATGGCTACACCTTC. Amino acids: CASISAGGNYGYTF. The gene calls are TRBV28 and TRBJ1-2, with 8 positions matching TRBD1. Germline V gene sequence: CDR1 MDHEN, CDR2 SYDVKM. This CDR3 has 14 amino acids. Trimming took 7 bases from V and 2 from J; bases not matched to a gene: 6.

V usage is TRBV27 and J usage is TRBJ2-1; TRBD1 matches 8 bases. V lost 3 bases and J lost 5; bases outside the gene matches: 6. Germline V CDR1 and CDR2: MNHEY, SMNVEV (reference sequence). CDR3 length equals 15 residues. Here the CDR3 reads CASSFGQGANNEQFF. As DNA, the CDR3 is TGTGCCAGCAGTTTTGGGCAGGGGGCTAACAATGAGCAGTTCTTC.

The chain employs TRBV3-1 (or the pseudogene TRBV3-2) and TRBJ1-1; possibly TRBD1 for D (6 bases). The CDR3 runs to 15 residues. V lost 5 bases and J 3 bases, leaving 16 bases between the germline ends. Germline V gene data show CDR1 as LGHDT and CDR2 as YNNKEL (reference sequence). CDR3 coding DNA: TGTGCCAGCAGCAGATCTCAGGGGTCGTACACTGAAGCTTTCTTT. Translation: CASSRSQGSYTEAFF.

This clone was seen just once. The rearrangement joins TRBV9 to TRBJ2-1; 8 bases line up with TRBD1. Germline loops: CDR1 SGDLS, CDR2 YYNGEE. With 4 bases clipped from V and 7 bases from J, the junction kept 13 bases outside the gene matches. The CDR3 consists of 16 residues. The CDR3 DNA sequence: TGTGCCAGCAGCCCGAGCCCCCGCACAGGGGGAAATGAGCAGTTCTTC. Its protein is CASSPSPRTGGNEQFF.

V and J are TRBV5-1 and TRBJ1-1; D possibly corresponds to TRBD1 (6 bases). CDR1 and CDR2 (germline): SGHRS, YFSETQ. This CDR3 contains 13 residues. V lost 4 bases, J lost 8 bases, and 15 bases lay in between. The CDR3 nucleotides are TGCGCCAGCAGCCAGGACAGTCCCAGGGAAGCTTTCTTT. As protein: CASSQDSPREAFF.

Written as DNA, the CDR3 is TGTGCCAGTAGCGACCCCAGGGGGGTAAGCACAGATACGCAGTATTTT. Protein sequence: CASSDPRGVSTDTQYF. V usage is TRBV19 and J usage is TRBJ2-3, with D possibly matching TRBD1 (7 bases). The CDR3 runs to 16 residues. Germline V gene sequence: CDR1 LNHDA, CDR2 SQIVND (reference sequence). V lost 6 bases and J lost 0, with 16 bases in between.

V and J are TRBV10-3 and TRBJ2-7, with D possibly being TRBD2 (6 bases). Germline CDR1 ENHRY, CDR2 SYGVKD. The ends were cut back, 11 bases at V and 0 bases at J, with 17 bases in the middle. CDR3 size: 14 residues. CDR3 amino acids: CAAGVGGSSYEQYF. CDR3 DNA sequence: TGTGCCGCCGGAGTGGGAGGAAGCTCCTACGAGCAGTACTTC.

The chain recombines TRBV27 with TRBJ1-2, with 10 positions matching TRBD1. In germline, CDR1 is MNHEY, CDR2 SMNVEV (reference sequence). This CDR3 is 15 amino acids long. The V segment lost 5 bases and the J segment 8 bases; nucleotides outside the gene matches: 11. The CDR3 region is CASSPGQGKGYGYTF. The DNA for the CDR3 is TGTGCCAGCAGTCCGGGACAGGGGAAGGGTTACGGCTACACCTTC.

The DNA of the CDR3 is TGTGCCAGCAGCCACCGTGGGGCGGTAAATGAGCAGTTCTTC. Translated: CASSHRGAVNEQFF. This sequence joins TRBV3-1 (or the pseudogene TRBV3-2) and TRBJ2-1; perhaps TRBD1 as D (5 bases). CDR1 is LGHDT, CDR2 YNNKEL, per germline (reference sequence). V was trimmed by 3 bases and J by 7 bases, leaving 13 bases between them. The CDR3 totals 14 residues.

V usage is TRBV24-1 and J usage is TRBJ1-5; TRBD1 agrees at 9 bases. Per the germline V gene, CDR1 is KGHDR and CDR2 is SFDVKD. The CDR3 loop spans 15 amino acids. V dropped 4 bases and J dropped 4; count of bases not matched to a gene: 4. The chain's CDR3 is CATSEGTGWNQPQHF. The CDR3 DNA follows: TGTGCCACCAGTGAAGGGACAGGGTGGAATCAGCCCCAGCATTTT.

The chain links TRBV28 to TRBJ1-2, with 11 bases fitting TRBD1. V dropped 6 bases and J dropped 8; count of bases not matched to a gene: 8. From germline, CDR1 is MDHEN and CDR2 SYDVKM. The CDR3 runs 14 residues. The CDR3: CASRPGTGGGGYTF. For the CDR3, the DNA is TGTGCCAGCAGACCCGGGACAGGGGGAGGGGGCTACACCTTC.

The rearrangement joins TRBV3-1 (or the pseudogene TRBV3-2) to TRBJ2-7, with D possibly TRBD1 on 6 matching bases. The CDR3 has 18 amino acids. V lost 0 bases and J 2 bases, leaving 20 bases between the germline ends. The V gene's germline CDR1 is LGHDT and CDR2 YNNKEL (reference sequence). The DNA of the CDR3 is TGTGCCAGCAGCCAAGATCGTGATGATCAGGGGACCCCCTACGAGCAGTACTTC. Translation gives CASSQDRDDQGTPYEQYF.

CDR3 nucleotides: TGTGCCAGCAGCCAAGATCTTACTAGCGGGAACACCGGGGAGCTGTTTTTT. This sequence encodes CASSQDLTSGNTGELFF. This chain links TRBV3-1 (or the pseudogene TRBV3-2) with TRBJ2-2; 8 bases match TRBD2. This CDR3 has 17 residues. From germline, CDR1 is LGHDT and CDR2 YNNKEL (reference sequence). V shed 0 bases and J 1 base; nucleotides not matched to a gene: 4.

The V call is TRBV7-2, the J call TRBJ2-3; TRBD2 might be the D (5 bases). The CDR3 is made up of 13 amino acids. V shed 7 bases and J shed 2 bases, with 10 bases lying between them. Germline CDR1 SGHTA, CDR2 FQGNSA. For the CDR3, the DNA is TGTGCCAGCACTCCGGGGTACACAGATACGCAGTATTTT. Residues: CASTPGYTDTQYF.

In this sample, this clone turned up a few times. The chain has TRBV13 and TRBJ1-1; 10 bases agree with TRBD1. This CDR3 contains 18 residues. From germline, CDR1 is PRHDT and CDR2 FYEKMQ (reference sequence). Unmatched junction bases numbered 15, after V lost 4 bases and J lost 4 bases. The CDR3 DNA is TGTGCCAGCAGCTCGGCGAAGGGACAGGGGATAAGGAGCACTGAAGCTTTCTTT. Encoded protein: CASSSAKGQGIRSTEAFF.

This clone was counted a single time. This chain joins TRBV20-1 and TRBJ2-3; perhaps TRBD2 as D (6 bases). This CDR3 has 14 residues. The V and J ends lost 3 bases and 6 bases respectively, with 16 bases between them. CDR1 DFQATT and CDR2 SNEGSKA come from the germline V gene (reference sequence). For the CDR3, the DNA is TGCAGTGCTAGTACTAGCACCAAGGCGGATACGCAGTATTTT. Residues: CSASTSTKADTQYF.

The CDR3 coding sequence is TGTGCCAGCAGCTTGTGGCGGGAAGAGACCCAGTACTTC. Its protein is CASSLWREETQYF. V usage is TRBV11-1 and J usage is TRBJ2-5, with D possibly matching TRBD2 (5 bases). The V end lost 3 bases, the J end lost 3 bases, and 8 bases lay between the germline ends. This CDR3 contains 13 residues. Germline-derived CDR1 and CDR2 are SGHAT and FQDESV (reference sequence).